Listed here are 27 T cell receptor beta chains from one sample, sequenced in a study of control samples from healthy donors and cancer patients. Profiled with immunoSEQ multiplex PCR; TCRdb holds only in-frame clones, not every one. The sample consists of about 60,000 clones, about nine tenths of them appearing once. The source material was PBMCs. These receptors all come from a woman in her fifties or sixties with colorectal cancer.

The V gene is TRBV30, the J gene TRBJ2-5; TRBD2 aligns across 7 bases. Per germline, CDR1 GTSNPN and CDR2 SVGIG (reference sequence). This CDR3 is 13 amino acids long. The ends lost 0 bases at V and 4 bases at J; junction bases unmatched: 2. The chain's CDR3 is CAWSVLAIETQYF. Here the CDR3 DNA reads TGTGCCTGGAGTGTACTAGCGATAGAGACCCAGTACTTC.

The chain joins TRBV19 to TRBJ1-1; 8 bases are a match to TRBD1. Germline CDR1 LNHDA, CDR2 SQIVND (reference sequence). With 2 bases clipped from V and 2 bases from J, the junction kept 13 bases outside the gene matches. The CDR3 runs to 18 residues. CDR3 amino acids: CASSIRRGTGDRNTEAFF. CDR3 bases: TGTGCCAGTAGTATACGTAGAGGGACAGGAGACCGAAACACTGAAGCTTTCTTT.

The gene calls are TRBV18 and TRBJ1-2; 8 nucleotides agree with TRBD1. Germline V CDR1 and CDR2: KGHSH, LQKENI. V dropped 2 bases and J dropped 4; count of bases not matched to a gene: 9. There are 16 residues in the CDR3. Here the CDR3 reads CASSPSAGGRGYGYTF. CDR3 bases: TGTGCCAGCTCACCATCGGCAGGGGGCCGTGGCTATGGCTACACCTTC.

This clone was seen a handful of times. The chain links TRBV3-1 (or the pseudogene TRBV3-2) to TRBJ1-1, with 7 positions matching TRBD1. Per germline, CDR1 LGHDT and CDR2 YNNKEL (reference sequence). The CDR3 is 24 amino acids. V shed 1 base and J 0 bases; nucleotides not matched to a gene: 29. The CDR3 bases are TGTGCCAGCAGCCAAGGAAACTTACGATCGACCCCCAACAGGGGCCGGGGGATGAACACTGAAGCTTTCTTT. Residues: CASSQGNLRSTPNRGRGMNTEAFF.

The chain uses TRBV5-6 and TRBJ1-2; tentative D call: TRBD1 (6 bases). The CDR3 sequence is 16 residues long. Germline V gene data show CDR1 as SGHDT and CDR2 as YYEEEE. Deletions cut 4 bases from V and 5 bases from J, with 21 bases between. CDR3 DNA: TGTGCCAGCAGCGCCCGGACAGAGGCGCTTTTATATGGCTACACCTTC. It specifies CASSARTEALLYGYTF.

Only one count was recorded for this clone. The J gene is TRBJ1-1, the V gene TRBV6-5; 7 nucleotides line up with TRBD1. Trimming cost V 0 bases and J 8 bases; bases outside gene matches: 6. Germline loops: CDR1 MNHEY, CDR2 SVGAGI. The CDR3 runs to 14 residues. The CDR3 DNA follows: TGTGCCAGCAGTTACTCGGGGACAGCACTGGAAGCTTTCTTT. Encoded protein: CASSYSGTALEAFF.

The chain is built from TRBV9 and TRBJ2-3; tentative D call: TRBD2 (6 bases). There are 15 residues in the CDR3. Germline V gene data show CDR1 as SGDLS and CDR2 as YYNGEE. With 0 bases removed from V and 4 bases from J, the gap between germline ends came to 12 bases. DNA of the CDR3: TGTGCCAGCAGCGTAGAGGAGGGTCCGGCAGATACGCAGTATTTT. Residues: CASSVEEGPADTQYF.

Points on this clone: A junction boundary mismatches the germline segment, possibly from a read error. This sequence joins TRBV6-1 and TRBJ2-3; 10 nucleotides agree with TRBD2. The CDR3 is made up of 16 amino acids. CDR1 and CDR2 from the germline V gene are MNHNS and SASEGT. The CDR3 spells CAGSETTSGGTDTQYF. In DNA, the CDR3 is TGTGCCGGCAGTGAAACCACTAGCGGGGGCACAGATACGCAGTATTTT.

The CDR3 sequence: CASSEETSSMDEQYF. The CDR3 DNA follows: TGTGCCAGCAGTGAGGAGACTAGCTCTATGGACGAGCAGTACTTC. The chain combines TRBV2 with TRBJ2-7; 7 bases align to TRBD2. Trimming at V came to 3 bases and at J to 5 bases, leaving 10 bases not matched to a gene. CDR1 and CDR2 from the germline V gene are SNHLY and FYNNEI. The CDR3 has 15 amino acids.

The rearrangement joins TRBV5-1 to TRBJ1-6, with a weak D call TRBD1 (6 bases). The CDR3 loop spans 14 amino acids. Germline values: CDR1 SGHRS, CDR2 YFSETQ. V was cut by 2 bases and J by 8 bases, with 11 bases left in between. As DNA, the CDR3 is TGCGCCAGCAGCTTAACAGGGTCGGATTCACCCCTCCACTTT. Translated, it gives CASSLTGSDSPLHF.

This clone was recorded only once. The rearrangement joins TRBV7-6 to TRBJ1-3; D gene uncertain. V lost 6 bases and J 2 bases, leaving 11 bases between the germline ends. The CDR3 sequence is 14 residues long. CDR1 is SGHVS and CDR2 is FNYEAQ in the germline V gene. This CDR3 reads CASSPPVPGNTIYF. The CDR3 nucleotides read TGTGCCAGCAGTCCTCCTGTGCCTGGAAACACCATATATTTT.

The chain combines TRBV5-1 with TRBJ1-2, with 7 bases identical to TRBD1. Germline V gene data show CDR1 as SGHRS and CDR2 as YFSETQ. Trimming at V came to 4 bases and at J to 4 bases, leaving 7 bases not matched to a gene. CDR3 length equals 14 residues. In nucleotides, the CDR3 is TGCGCCAGCAGCCCAGATTACAGGGGCTATGGCTACACCTTC. This encodes CASSPDYRGYGYTF. The full variable domain, its missing parts supplied by reference TRBV5-1 and TRBJ1-2, is KAGVTQTPRYLIKTRGQQVTLSCSPISGHRSVSWYQQTPGQGLQFLFEYFSETQRNKGNFPGRFSGRQFSNSRSEMNVSTLELGDSALYLCASSPDYRGYGYTFGSGTRLTVV.

This clone was counted once. This chain links TRBV7-9 with TRBJ1-6; the D is unclear. Per the germline V gene, CDR1 is SEHNR and CDR2 is FQNEAQ (reference sequence). This CDR3 has 12 amino acids. The V gene lost 2 bases and the J gene lost 6 bases, with 2 bases spanning the gap. The DNA of the CDR3 is TGTGCCAGCAGCTTACTTAATTCACCCCTCCACTTT. Its translation is CASSLLNSPLHF. Full variable domain (outside the CDR3, taken from reference TRBV7-9 and TRBJ1-6): DTGVSQNPRHKITKRGQNVTFRCDPISEHNRLYWYRQTLGQGPEFLTYFQNEAQLEKSRLLSDRFSAERPKGSFSTLEIQRTEQGDSAMYLCASSLLNSPLHFGNGTRLTVT.

The chain recombines TRBV27 with TRBJ2-7; TRBD1 matches 7 bases. Germline V lookup: CDR1 MNHEY, CDR2 SMNVEV (reference sequence). Losses at the gene ends were 6 bases for V and 2 bases for J; bases not matched to a gene: 22. This CDR3 spans 19 amino acids. CDR3 bases: TGTGCCAGCAGAACCACCTGGGACAGACGGAAAACTGGGGCCTACGAGCAGTACTTC. Its translation: CASRTTWDRRKTGAYEQYF.

The V call is TRBV28, the J call TRBJ1-2; D not certain. The CDR3 has 11 residues. Germline V gene data show CDR1 as MDHEN and CDR2 as SYDVKM. Between the trimmed V and J ends, which lost 3 bases and 13 bases, there was a span of 12 bases. The CDR3 is CASSFHGPPTF. The CDR3 DNA reads as TGTGCCAGCAGTTTCCACGGACCTCCCACCTTC.

The V and J genes are TRBV28 and TRBJ2-5, with D perhaps given as TRBD1 or TRBD2 (5 bases each). Germline V CDR1 and CDR2: MDHEN, SYDVKM. This CDR3 is 16 amino acids long. V lost 6 bases to trimming and J lost 5 bases, with 22 bases between them. CDR3 DNA sequence: TGTGCCAGCAGCCCCTTTGATGGGACCATGGAGGAGACCCAGTACTTC. It translates to CASSPFDGTMEETQYF.

V is TRBV5-1 and J is TRBJ1-5; TRBD1 might be the D (5 bases). V gave up 4 bases and J gave up 4 bases, with 15 bases separating them. The germline gives CDR1 SGHRS, CDR2 YFSETQ. The CDR3 totals 15 residues. The CDR3 region is CASSVGGGENQPQHF. In DNA, the CDR3 is TGCGCCAGCAGCGTCGGCGGGGGAGAAAATCAGCCCCAGCATTTT.

The CDR3 sequence is CASSLGWGGYTF. The CDR3 nucleotides are TGCGCCAGCAGCTTAGGGTGGGGAGGCTACACCTTC. The chain is built from TRBV5-1 and TRBJ1-2; no definite D call. Looked up from germline, CDR1 is SGHRS and CDR2 is YFSETQ. The CDR3 is 12 amino acids. With 2 bases removed from V and 8 bases from J, the gap between germline ends came to 10 bases.

V and J are TRBV5-6 and TRBJ2-7, with 7 bases matching TRBD2. Germline-derived CDR1 and CDR2 are SGHDT and YYEEEE. The length of the CDR3 is 15 residues. The trim removed 2 bases at V and 2 bases at J, leaving 7 bases unmatched. The CDR3 here is CASSFGLADPYEQYF. For the CDR3, the DNA is TGTGCCAGCAGCTTCGGGCTAGCGGACCCCTACGAGCAGTACTTC. The entire variable domain, with the rest obtained from reference TRBV5-6 and TRBJ2-7, is as follows: DAGVTQSPTHLIKTRGQQVTLRCSPKSGHDTVSWYQQALGQGPQFIFQYYEEEERQRGNFPDRFSGHQFPNYSSELNVNALLLGDSALYLCASSFGLADPYEQYFGPGTRLTVT.

The genes are TRBV27 and TRBJ2-5; D ambiguous. With 6 bases removed from V and 3 bases from J, the gap between germline ends came to 8 bases. Germline V lookup: CDR1 MNHEY, CDR2 SMNVEV (reference sequence). The length of the CDR3 is 12 residues. The CDR3: CASSSPEETQYF. DNA for the CDR3: TGTGCCAGCAGCTCCCCCGAAGAGACCCAGTACTTC.

The chain carries TRBV5-1 and TRBJ1-1; D is undetermined. Germline CDR1 SGHRS, CDR2 YFSETQ. V lost 0 bases and J lost 4, with 13 bases in between. The CDR3 runs 15 residues. CDR3 DNA sequence: TGCGCCAGCAGCTTGGGGTTCGGGGTTGGCACTGAAGCTTTCTTT. As protein: CASSLGFGVGTEAFF.

This chain connects TRBV19 to TRBJ1-2; no firm D call. V lost 3 bases, J lost 4 bases, and 12 bases lay in between. This CDR3 is 14 amino acids long. Germline V gene data show CDR1 as LNHDA and CDR2 as SQIVND (reference sequence). The CDR3 region has the DNA TGTGCCAGTAGTATTTGGGTGAATGGCTATGGCTACACCTTC. Translation: CASSIWVNGYGYTF.

J is TRBJ2-3 and V is TRBV4-1; D unresolved. This CDR3 spans 16 amino acids. Germline values: CDR1 MGHRA, CDR2 YSYEKL. The V end was cut by 0 bases, the J end by 0 bases, with 10 bases between. The CDR3 bases are TGCGCCAGCAGCCAAGATTCCAAGTATAGCACAGATACGCAGTATTTT. Encoded protein: CASSQDSKYSTDTQYF.

This chain connects TRBV6-5 to TRBJ1-4; 7 bases map to TRBD1. The CDR3 length is 15 residues. Trimming at V came to 6 bases and at J to 4 bases, leaving 8 bases not matched to a gene. The germline V gene has CDR1 MNHEY and CDR2 SVGAGI. The CDR3 DNA sequence: TGTGCCAGCAGCCGAAAACAGGGGAATAATGAAAAACTGTTTTTT. Amino acid sequence: CASSRKQGNNEKLFF.

The rearrangement joins TRBV11-1 to TRBJ2-5; TRBD2 aligns across 13 bases. This CDR3 contains 15 residues. Per germline, CDR1 SGHAT and CDR2 FQDESV (reference sequence). The J segment lost 5 bases and the V segment lost 5 bases, leaving 5 bases of the junction unmatched. CDR3 sequence reads: CASSELAGGLETQYF. CDR3 DNA sequence: TGTGCCAGCAGCGAACTAGCGGGGGGGCTCGAGACCCAGTACTTC.

This rearrangement joins TRBV11-3 to TRBJ2-7, with D possibly being TRBD1 (6 bases). The germline V gene encodes CDR1 SGHNT and CDR2 YENEEA. V was shortened by 2 bases and J by 10 bases, with 15 bases between the two germline ends. CDR3 length: 13 residues. The DNA of the CDR3 is TGTGCCAGCAGCTTAAACCCGATGGGGGCCCAGTACTTC. It translates to CASSLNPMGAQYF.

This clone was found a few times. The chain recombines TRBV5-1 with TRBJ1-2; 8 bases are shared with TRBD1. With 4 bases clipped from V and 9 bases from J, the junction kept 5 bases outside the gene matches. From germline, CDR1 is SGHRS and CDR2 YFSETQ. There are 12 residues in the CDR3. The CDR3 region has the DNA TGCGCCAGCAGCCCGGGACAGGAGAGCTACACCTTC. It encodes CASSPGQESYTF.